This T cell receptor (beta chain) comes out of a study of CD8 T cells in Susac syndrome. The CDR3 totals 15 residues. CDR1 is SGHRS and CDR2 is YFSETQ in the germline V gene. V was cut by 0 bases and J by 4 bases, with 11 bases left in between. The T cells that were sequenced for TCR beta were CD8+ and CD4+ cells from blood. Negative isolation was used for CD8+ and CD4+ T cells, and FACS enrichment was applied to TEMRA cells. RNA was extracted with the RNeasy kit, and a quantity of about 0.45 to 1 ug was reverse transcribed using random hexamers. Amplification of the TCR beta CDR3 was carried out by immunoSEQ multiplex PCR, which spanned a total of 54 Vbeta and 13 Jbeta segments. TCRdb reanalysed the immunoSEQ multiplex PCR reads using MiXCR and keeps one entry per CDR3 protein. The table includes around 300,000 distinct CDR3 sequences, around 89% detected once.

Material: CD8+ T cells from PBMCs. The genes are TRBV5-1 and TRBJ2-1, with D possibly being TRBD2 (6 bases). The clonotype originates from a human donor with multiple sclerosis. CDR3 residues: CASSLARDLYNEQFF. CDR3 nucleotide sequence: TGCGCCAGCAGCTTGGCTAGGGACTTATACAATGAGCAGTTCTTC.